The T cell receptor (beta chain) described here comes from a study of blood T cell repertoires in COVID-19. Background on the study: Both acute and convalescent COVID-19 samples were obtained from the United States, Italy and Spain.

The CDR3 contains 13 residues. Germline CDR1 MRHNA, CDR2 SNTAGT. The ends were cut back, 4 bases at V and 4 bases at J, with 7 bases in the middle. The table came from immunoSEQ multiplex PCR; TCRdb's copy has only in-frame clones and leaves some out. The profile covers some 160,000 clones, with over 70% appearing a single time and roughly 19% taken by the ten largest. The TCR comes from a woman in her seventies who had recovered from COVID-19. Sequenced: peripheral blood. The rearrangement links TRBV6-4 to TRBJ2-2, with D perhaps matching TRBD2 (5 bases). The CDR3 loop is CASSGESTGELFF. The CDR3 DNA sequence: TGTGCCAGCAGTGGGGAGTCCACCGGGGAGCTGTTTTTT.